A single sample gave rise to the 26 T cell receptor beta chains below, sequenced in a study of cytomegalovirus exposure and HLA in healthy donors. The study ran its PCR with 60 Vbeta and 13 Jbeta primers. Method: immunoSEQ multiplex PCR; TCRdb's copy keeps in-frame clones and lacks some. The sample consists of 150,000 to 200,000 clones, around 80% of them appearing once. The sample was PBMCs. The receptors were gathered from a male donor in good health and CMV-seronegative.

This clone showed up just once. The chain recombines TRBV7-3 with TRBJ2-1; possibly TRBD1 for D (6 bases). The CDR3 has 16 amino acids. Trimming stripped 4 bases from V and 0 bases from J, with 13 bases between. Germline CDR1 and CDR2: SGHTA and FQGTGA. The CDR3 coding sequence is TGTGCCAGCAGCTCCCAACCGGACAGCTCCTACAATGAGCAGTTCTTC. Amino acids: CASSSQPDSSYNEQFF.

This sequence joins TRBV4-1 and TRBJ1-1; D might be TRBD1 (5 bases). The CDR3 runs 15 residues. Trimming removed 1 base from V and 6 bases from J, with 15 bases in between. CDR1 is MGHRA and CDR2 is YSYEKL in the germline V gene. The chain's CDR3 is CASSQGTRKRAEAFF. The CDR3 DNA reads TGCGCCAGCAGCCAAGGGACACGAAAAAGGGCTGAAGCTTTCTTT.

CDR3 sequence reads: CASSQEVRSETQYF. CDR3 DNA: TGCGCCAGCAGCCAAGAGGTGAGGTCAGAGACCCAGTACTTC. V and J are TRBV4-3 and TRBJ2-5; D gene uncertain. The CDR3 totals 14 residues. Trimming took off 0 bases at V and 4 bases at J, with 9 bases between the two ends. CDR1 is LGHNA and CDR2 is YSLEER in the germline V gene.

This sequence joins TRBV9 and TRBJ2-1; D perhaps matches TRBD2 (5 bases). Trimming shortened V by 3 bases and J by 3 bases, and 10 bases separated the two germline ends. CDR3 size: 14 residues. Looked up from germline, CDR1 is SGDLS and CDR2 is YYNGEE. CDR3 in DNA: TGTGCCAGCAGCGCAGCCGACTACTACAATGAGCAGTTCTTC. Its translation is CASSAADYYNEQFF.

The chain combines TRBV6-4 with TRBJ2-1; 7 nucleotides match TRBD2. Germline CDR1 reads MRHNA; CDR2 reads SNTAGT. This CDR3 comprises 16 residues. Germline trimming cut 7 bases from V and 0 bases from J; bases unmatched to any gene: 9. The CDR3 coding sequence is TGTGCCAGCATGGCGGGAGTGAAGACCTCCTACAATGAGCAGTTCTTC. Translated, it gives CASMAGVKTSYNEQFF.

V is TRBV7-2 and J is TRBJ1-5; 7 bases match TRBD1. The CDR3 is made up of 11 amino acids. V dropped 3 bases and J dropped 12; count of bases not matched to a gene: 2. In germline, CDR1 is SGHTA, CDR2 FQGNSA. CDR3 DNA: TGTGCCAGCAGCTTTGACAGGGTCCAGCATTTT. This gives the protein CASSFDRVQHF.

The chain has TRBV25-1 and TRBJ1-4, with TRBD1 identical over 10 bases. V gave up 6 bases and J gave up 3 bases; unmatched junction bases: 10. The CDR3 consists of 17 residues. The germline V gene encodes CDR1 MGHDK and CDR2 SYGVNS. The CDR3 DNA is TGTGCCAGCAGAGCTCCCGGGACAGGGGCATCTAATGAAAAACTGTTTTTT. It encodes CASRAPGTGASNEKLFF.

This clone was observed once. The chain uses TRBV19 and TRBJ2-7; no firm D call. Per the germline V gene, CDR1 is LNHDA and CDR2 is SQIVND (reference sequence). Trimming removed 4 bases at V and 7 bases at J, with 8 bases between. The CDR3 is 11 amino acids. CDR3 sequence reads: CASSTDWEQYF. Here the CDR3 DNA reads TGTGCCAGTAGTACCGACTGGGAGCAGTACTTC.

This chain connects TRBV19 to TRBJ1-1, with D hard to call. V dropped 3 bases and J dropped 0 bases, with 11 bases sitting between them. The CDR3 contains 15 residues. Germline CDR1 is LNHDA and CDR2 is SQIVND (reference sequence). This chain's CDR3 is CASSIFWSMNTEAFF. The CDR3 nucleotides are TGTGCCAGTAGTATTTTCTGGAGCATGAACACTGAAGCTTTCTTT.

The rearrangement links TRBV28 to TRBJ1-5, with D hard to call. Germline V gene lookup returns CDR1 MDHEN and CDR2 SYDVKM. Trimming removed 6 bases from V and 1 base from J, with 13 bases in between. This CDR3 is built from 15 residues. DNA of the CDR3: TGTGCCAGCAGCCTCCTAGAGGCGAGCAATCAGCCCCAGCATTTT. It codes for CASSLLEASNQPQHF.

This clone was counted only a few times. CDR3 nucleotide sequence: TGCGCCAGCAGCCAAGAGATAAGTCATAGTGAAGCTTTCTTT. As protein: CASSQEISHSEAFF. V is TRBV4-3 and J is TRBJ1-1; D is unresolved. CDR3 length: 14 amino acids. The V and J ends lost 0 bases and 7 bases respectively, with 12 bases between them. CDR1 and CDR2 (germline): LGHNA, YSLEER.

The chain uses TRBV30 and TRBJ2-5; 10 bases are shared with TRBD2. Per the germline V gene, CDR1 is GTSNPN and CDR2 is SVGIG (reference sequence). Trimming cost V 7 bases and J 2 bases; bases outside gene matches: 4. The length of the CDR3 is 13 residues. The CDR3, as DNA: TGTGCCTTAAAGCGGGGGGGACAAGAGACCCAGTACTTC. It yields the protein CALKRGGQETQYF. The full variable domain, completed using reference TRBV30 and TRBJ2-5, is SQTIHQWPATLVQPVGSPLSLECTVEGTSNPNLYWYRQAAGRGLQLLFYSVGIGQISSEVPQNLSASRPQDRQFILSSKKLLLSDSGFYLCALKRGGQETQYFGPGTRLLVL.

The CDR3 spells CATSRREQGRGELFF. The DNA of the CDR3 is TGTGCCACCAGCAGACGAGAACAGGGTCGCGGGGAGCTGTTTTTT. The chain uses TRBV15 and TRBJ2-2; D is possibly TRBD1 (6 bases). The CDR3 is made up of 15 amino acids. Germline CDR1 LNHNV, CDR2 YYDKDF (reference sequence). With 2 bases removed from V and 7 bases from J, the gap between germline ends came to 14 bases.

The rearrangement joins TRBV7-9 to TRBJ2-4; D is possibly TRBD2 (6 bases). Trimming took 0 bases from V and 3 from J, leaving 9 bases between them. Germline CDR1 and CDR2: SEHNR and FQNEAQ (reference sequence). This CDR3 has 15 residues. The CDR3 reads CASSLAGGNKNIQYF. The CDR3 nucleotides are TGTGCCAGCAGCTTAGCGGGAGGAAACAAAAACATTCAGTACTTC.

This clone was picked up a small number of times. The chain combines TRBV27 with TRBJ2-7, with TRBD1 identical over 10 bases. Trimming cost V 6 bases and J 1 base; bases outside gene matches: 6. This CDR3 is 15 amino acids long. Germline loops: CDR1 MNHEY, CDR2 SMNVEV (reference sequence). The CDR3 sequence is CASSRRDRGSYEQYF. DNA of the CDR3: TGTGCCAGCAGCCGCCGGGACAGGGGTTCCTACGAGCAGTACTTC.

The chain links TRBV2 to TRBJ2-7; 11 nucleotides agree with TRBD1. The CDR3 covers 15 residues. The junction had 6 bases not matched to a gene; V was cut back by 6 bases and J by 2 bases. Germline CDR1 and CDR2: SNHLY and FYNNEI. The CDR3 here is CASSAPGQGAYEQYF. DNA for the CDR3: TGTGCCAGCAGCGCTCCGGGACAGGGGGCCTACGAGCAGTACTTC.

V is TRBV4-2 and J is TRBJ2-7; D call uncertain. V dropped 5 bases and J dropped 1 base, with 15 bases sitting between them. CDR1 and CDR2 from the germline V gene are LGHNA and YNFKEQ. The CDR3 contains 15 residues. The CDR3 DNA is TGTGCCAGCAGCGATCTACCGACTTCTTCCTACGAGCAGTACTTC. Translating gives CASSDLPTSSYEQYF.

The V call is TRBV7-2, the J call TRBJ2-5; no clear D gene. CDR1 and CDR2 (germline): SGHTA, FQGNSA. Trimming removed 5 bases from V and 1 base from J, with 11 bases in between. This CDR3 spans 14 amino acids. The CDR3 region is CASSRRRIQETQYF. DNA of the CDR3: TGTGCCAGCAGCCGGCGCAGGATCCAAGAGACCCAGTACTTC. Combining the CDR3 with reference TRBV7-2 and TRBJ2-5 gives the whole variable domain GAGVSQSPSNKVTEKGKDVELRCDPISGHTALYWYRQSLGQGLEFLIYFQGNSAPDKSGLPSDRFSAERTGGSVSTLTIQRTQQEDSAVYLCASSRRRIQETQYFGPGTRLLVL.

The chain employs TRBV27 and TRBJ2-3; no clear D. V lost 2 bases and J 1 base, leaving 10 bases between the germline ends. Germline V gene lookup returns CDR1 MNHEY and CDR2 SMNVEV (reference sequence). The CDR3 totals 15 residues. The CDR3 DNA follows: TGTGCCAGCAGTTTAGGCGGCCCCGGCACAGATACGCAGTATTTT. This gives the protein CASSLGGPGTDTQYF.

J is TRBJ1-2 and V is TRBV19; 9 nucleotides match TRBD1. The CDR3 loop spans 15 amino acids. V was pared by 7 bases and J by 8 bases, with 14 bases of the junction left unmatched. Germline values: CDR1 LNHDA, CDR2 SQIVND (reference sequence). CDR3 sequence reads: CASIARNRGLGGYTF. The CDR3 bases are TGTGCCAGTATCGCCCGGAACAGGGGGCTGGGAGGCTACACCTTC. The full variable domain, in which reference TRBV19 and TRBJ1-2 provide the parts outside the CDR3, is DGGITQSPKYLFRKEGQNVTLSCEQNLNHDAMYWYRQDPGQGLRLIYYSQIVNDFQKGDIAEGYSVSREKKESFPLTVTSAQKNPTAFYLCASIARNRGLGGYTFGSGTRLTVV.

This rearrangement joins TRBV2 to TRBJ1-1; possibly TRBD1 for D (6 bases). Germline V gene data show CDR1 as SNHLY and CDR2 as FYNNEI. The CDR3 extends over 11 amino acids. Trimming shortened V by 6 bases and J by 8 bases, and 10 bases separated the two germline ends. The CDR3, as DNA: TGTGCCAGCAGAGGGGGACCGGAAGCTTTCTTT. The encoded protein is CASRGGPEAFF.

This chain joins TRBV7-2 and TRBJ1-3; 10 bases are a match to TRBD1. There are 16 residues in the CDR3. Germline V CDR1 and CDR2: SGHTA, FQGNSA. The J segment lost 2 bases and the V segment lost 1 base, leaving 2 bases of the junction unmatched. CDR3 amino acids: CASSLGGTGAGNTIYF. Here the CDR3 DNA reads TGTGCCAGCAGCTTAGGAGGGACAGGGGCTGGAAACACCATATATTTT.

The chain joins TRBV2 to TRBJ1-1; 11 positions match TRBD1. This CDR3 has 15 residues. The germline V gene encodes CDR1 SNHLY and CDR2 FYNNEI. V lost 6 bases and J lost 4; bases outside the gene matches: 7. The CDR3 DNA sequence: TGTGCCAGCAGGCGGACAGGGGGCGTTTTCACTGAAGCTTTCTTT. The encoded protein is CASRRTGGVFTEAFF.

The genes are TRBV29-1 and TRBJ2-1; TRBD2 agrees at 11 bases. This CDR3 contains 15 residues. J was trimmed by 6 bases and V by 6 bases; bases with no gene match: 10. Looked up from germline, CDR1 is SQVTM and CDR2 is ANQGSEA. DNA for the CDR3: TGCAGCGTCGCGACACTAGCGGGAGTCAGCAATGAGCAGTTCTTC. Amino acid sequence: CSVATLAGVSNEQFF.

This clone has only one observation. CDR3 bases: TGTGCCAGCAGCCGCGGACTAGCGGGAGTCCAAGAGACCCAGTACTTC. Translation: CASSRGLAGVQETQYF. The chain is built from TRBV9 and TRBJ2-5; 13 bases are shared with TRBD2. Germline V gene data show CDR1 as SGDLS and CDR2 as YYNGEE. CDR3 size: 16 residues. Trimming at V came to 4 bases and at J to 1 base, leaving 4 bases not matched to a gene.

This sequence joins TRBV9 and TRBJ2-1; 14 bases fit TRBD2. Germline loops: CDR1 SGDLS, CDR2 YYNGEE. The V segment lost 3 bases and the J segment 0 bases; nucleotides outside the gene matches: 5. CDR3 length equals 18 residues. CDR3 loop: CASSAGLAGGNSYNEQFF. The CDR3 DNA follows: TGTGCCAGCAGCGCCGGACTAGCGGGGGGTAACTCCTACAATGAGCAGTTCTTC.